The present T cell receptor (beta chain) was sequenced within a study of shared clonotypes between healthy human individuals. On sorted subsets, replicate PCRs used 200 to 250 ng DNA, or about 33,000 T cell genomes. Clones were sequenced by immunoSEQ multiplex PCR, and TCRdb holds only the in-frame ones, with some missing. The table records a few million clones, 85% to 95% of them present only once. To note about this clone: Its cognate antigen is unknown.

Germline CDR1 is SGHTA and CDR2 is FQGNSA. CDR3 size: 16 residues. V was cut by 4 bases and J by 4 bases, with 19 bases left in between. All the donors were Caucasian adults who lived in Nashville, Tennessee. Notes on the study in general: When naive CD4 clonotypes were compared across a few donors, 4% to 6.5% were shared.

This clonotype was obtained from a man between 18 and 29 years old in good health. Sequenced material: naive CD4+ T cells sorted from blood. Subset in this sample: CD45RA+ positively selected. This rearrangement joins TRBV7-2 to TRBJ2-5; maybe TRBD1 (5 bases). The CDR3 DNA reads as TGTGCCAGCAGCTCGTCTGGGGCCTCCACAGGAGAGACCCAGTACTTC. Translation gives CASSSSGASTGETQYF.